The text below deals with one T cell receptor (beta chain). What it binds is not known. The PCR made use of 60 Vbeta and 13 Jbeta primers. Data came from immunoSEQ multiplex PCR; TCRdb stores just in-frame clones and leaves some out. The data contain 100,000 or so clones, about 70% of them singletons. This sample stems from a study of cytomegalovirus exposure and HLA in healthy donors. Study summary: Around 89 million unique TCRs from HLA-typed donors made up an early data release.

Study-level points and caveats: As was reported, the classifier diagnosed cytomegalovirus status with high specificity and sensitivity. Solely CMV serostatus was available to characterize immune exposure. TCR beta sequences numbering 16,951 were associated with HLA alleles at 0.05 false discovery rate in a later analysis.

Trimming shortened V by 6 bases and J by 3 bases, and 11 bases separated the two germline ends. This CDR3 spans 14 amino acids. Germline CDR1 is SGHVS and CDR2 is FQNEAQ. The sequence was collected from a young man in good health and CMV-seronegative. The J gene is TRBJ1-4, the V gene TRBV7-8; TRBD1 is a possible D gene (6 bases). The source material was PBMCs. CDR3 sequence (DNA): TGTGCCAGCAGGGCAGGGGCAGCTAATGAAAAACTGTTTTTT. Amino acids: CASRAGAANEKLFF.